A single sample gave rise to the 23 T cell receptor beta chains below, sequenced in a study of CD8+CD57+ T cells in acquired aplastic anemia. Patients included in sequencing had previously demonstrated CD8+CD57+ cell expansion by flow cytometry. The template for TCR beta VDJ and CDR3 sequence profiling was genomic DNA. From the reads, TCRdb called clonotypes with MiXCR, one entry per CDR3 protein. The sample records more than 95,000 distinct CDR3 sequences, about 40% being singletons. The sequenced material came from sorted CD4+, CD8+, or CD8+CD57+ T cells (not recorded which) from PBMCs. The receptors were gathered from a human donor with aplastic anemia.

The chain joins TRBV29-1 to TRBJ1-4; possible D gene TRBD1, 6 bases. V lost 5 bases to trimming and J lost 7 bases, with 14 bases between them. Looked up from germline, CDR1 is SQVTM and CDR2 is ANQGSEA. The CDR3 covers 13 residues. The CDR3: CSVFSSRGEKLFF. The CDR3 DNA sequence: TGCAGCGTTTTCAGCTCCAGGGGTGAAAAACTGTTTTTT.

The rearrangement uses TRBV20-1 and TRBJ2-7; D perhaps matches TRBD2 (6 bases). Germline CDR1 and CDR2: DFQATT and SNEGSKA (reference sequence). The ends were cut back, 1 base at V and 6 bases at J, with 10 bases in the middle. The CDR3 contains 12 residues. The CDR3 sequence: CSARGGGVEQYF. In DNA, the CDR3 is TGCAGTGCTAGAGGGGGCGGGGTCGAGCAGTACTTC.

This clonotype was found once. The CDR3 reads CASRRTGGRNTEAFF. CDR3 nucleotides: TGCGCCAGCAGGAGGACAGGGGGTCGGAACACTGAAGCTTTCTTT. The gene calls are TRBV10-2 and TRBJ1-1, with 10 bases identical to TRBD1. Germline values: CDR1 WSHSY, CDR2 SAAADI. This CDR3 spans 15 amino acids. With 6 bases clipped from V and 1 base from J, the junction kept 5 bases outside the gene matches.

In its sample, this clonotype was seen many times. This sequence joins TRBV6-6 and TRBJ1-1, with D hard to call. Germline CDR1 and CDR2: MNHNY and SVGAGI (reference sequence). Trimming cost V 1 base and J 1 base, with 13 bases left between them. This CDR3 has 16 amino acids. The CDR3 nucleotides read TGTGCCAGCAGTTACTTAGTGGCAATGAGGAACACTGAAGCTTTCTTT. It yields the protein CASSYLVAMRNTEAFF.

This clonotype was recorded many times. The J gene is TRBJ1-1, the V gene TRBV5-1, with 9 bases matching TRBD1. The CDR3 sequence is 15 residues long. The germline V gene encodes CDR1 SGHRS and CDR2 YFSETQ. Trimming removed 3 bases from V and 4 bases from J; junction bases left unmatched: 7. CDR3 nucleotides: TGCGCCAGCAGCTGGGTGACAGGGGGGTCCACTGAAGCTTTCTTT. It yields the protein CASSWVTGGSTEAFF.

This chain links TRBV29-1 with TRBJ1-1, with D tentatively TRBD1 (5 bases). Trimming took 5 bases from V and 3 from J, leaving 10 bases between them. Germline lookup yields CDR1 SQVTM and CDR2 ANQGSEA. CDR3 size: 12 residues. For the CDR3, the DNA is TGCAGCGTTAGGGACGGTCACACTGAAGCTTTCTTT. It yields the protein CSVRDGHTEAFF.

This clonotype showed up many times. This chain links TRBV24-1 with TRBJ2-2, with 9 bases matching TRBD1. Germline V gene data show CDR1 as KGHDR and CDR2 as SFDVKD. The CDR3 is 17 amino acids. The J segment lost 2 bases and the V segment lost 5 bases, leaving 8 bases of the junction unmatched. CDR3 loop: CATSVNRGLLNTGELFF. The CDR3 coding sequence is TGTGCCACCAGTGTTAACAGGGGGCTCTTAAACACCGGGGAGCTGTTTTTT.

The chain uses TRBV5-6 and TRBJ1-4; D is unclear. In germline, CDR1 is SGHDT, CDR2 YYEEEE. V was pared by 0 bases and J by 8 bases, with 14 bases between. The length of the CDR3 is 15 residues. The CDR3 region has the DNA TGTGCCAGCAGCTTGGCCGGGCAGAGAAGGGAAAAACTGTTTTTT. As protein: CASSLAGQRREKLFF.

The table lists this clonotype with many counts. V gene TRBV7-7 combines with J gene TRBJ2-5, with TRBD2 matching 9 bases. Looked up from germline, CDR1 is SSHAT and CDR2 is FNYEAQ (reference sequence). CDR3 length: 14 amino acids. The CDR3 coding sequence is TGTGCTAGTGGGACTAGCAGATTCCAAGAGACCCAGTACTTC. Translated, it gives CASGTSRFQETQYF.

The chain carries TRBV4-2 and TRBJ2-7, with TRBD1 as a possible D gene (6 bases). CDR1 and CDR2 from the germline V gene are LGHNA and YNFKEQ. There are 14 residues in the CDR3. Deletions cut 4 bases from V and 3 bases from J, with 13 bases between. The CDR3 loop reads CASSRPGERYEQYF. The CDR3 DNA reads TGTGCCAGCAGCCGACCAGGGGAACGCTACGAGCAGTACTTC.

This clonotype was seen many times. The chain uses TRBV20-1 and TRBJ1-4, with 7 bases identical to TRBD1. There are 15 residues in the CDR3. CDR1 is DFQATT and CDR2 is SNEGSKA in the germline V gene (reference sequence). The V segment lost 6 bases and the J segment 4 bases; nucleotides outside the gene matches: 11. In nucleotides, the CDR3 is TGCAGTGCCGACTTGGTACAGGGGCGTAATGAAAAACTGTTTTTT. This sequence encodes CSADLVQGRNEKLFF.

The rearrangement joins TRBV2 to TRBJ2-5; a weak D match, TRBD2 (6 bases). With 6 bases removed from V and 4 bases from J, the gap between germline ends came to 12 bases. This CDR3 is 13 amino acids long. Germline lookup yields CDR1 SNHLY and CDR2 FYNNEI. The CDR3 spells CASSLVRGETQYF. Written as DNA, the CDR3 is TGTGCCAGCAGCTTAGTGCGGGGAGAGACCCAGTACTTC.

This clonotype was seen once. The J gene is TRBJ2-7, the V gene TRBV10-1, with no clear D. The better agreement between TRBJ2-5 and the DNA end casts doubt on the J call. Germline V gene sequence: CDR1 WNHNN, CDR2 SYGVQD (reference sequence). The CDR3 extends over 13 amino acids. CDR3 region: CASSEVNGETQYF. CDR3 nucleotides: TGCGCCAGCAGTGAGGTGAATGGAGAGACCCAGTACTTC.

The table lists this clonotype with a few counts. This sequence joins TRBV29-1 and TRBJ1-1; TRBD1 might be the D (5 bases). The CDR3 extends over 13 amino acids. Trimming cost V 4 bases and J 4 bases, with 13 bases left between them. The germline CDR1 and CDR2 sequences are SQVTM and ANQGSEA. The CDR3 is CSVVRGEGTEAFF. CDR3 in DNA: TGCAGCGTTGTGAGGGGCGAGGGCACTGAAGCTTTCTTT.

This clonotype was seen only once. A read error is possible here, since a much larger clone lies one base away. J is TRBJ1-1 and V is TRBV6-5; D call uncertain. CDR3 size: 12 residues. V was pared by 2 bases and J by 1 base, with 2 bases between. Germline loops: CDR1 MNHEY, CDR2 SVGAGI. CDR3 sequence reads: CASSYRNTEAFF. The CDR3 bases are TGTGCCAGCAGTTACCGGAACACTGAAGCTTTCTTT.

This clonotype has a count of ten or more. The CDR3 coding sequence is TGTGCCAGCAGACTAGCGGCGGGGGAGCAGTACTTC. Translated: CASRLAAGEQYF. The chain carries TRBV6-1 and TRBJ2-7, with 8 bases lining up with TRBD2. The CDR3 runs to 12 residues. Germline CDR1 is MNHNS and CDR2 is SASEGT. The trim removed 6 bases at V and 7 bases at J, leaving 5 bases unmatched.

The chain couples TRBV12-3 or TRBV12-4 to TRBJ1-3; D call uncertain. The CDR3 runs 14 residues. V gave up 6 bases and J gave up 4 bases, with 13 bases separating them. The CDR3 coding sequence is TGTGCCAGCAGGATTAGGGTTACAGGAAACACCATATATTTT. Amino acid sequence: CASRIRVTGNTIYF.

This clonotype was counted ten times or more. The chain links TRBV4-1 to TRBJ1-2, with D maybe TRBD1 (5 bases). V lost 1 base and J 2 bases, leaving 8 bases between the germline ends. Germline V lookup: CDR1 MGHRA, CDR2 YSYEKL. The CDR3 contains 14 residues. The CDR3 nucleotides read TGCGCCAGCAGCCAAGCGGACACCAACTATGGCTACACCTTC. Protein product: CASSQADTNYGYTF.

As concerns this clonotype: Lacking the conserved final phenylalanine or tryptophan, this CDR3 likely reflects a read error. The gene calls are TRBV6-1 and TRBJ1-2; D not resolved. This CDR3 comprises 13 residues. Germline CDR1 MNHNS, CDR2 SASEGT. The CDR3 sequence is CVSTSGSNYGYTL. The CDR3 bases are TGTGTCAGCACCTCCGGGTCTAACTATGGCTACACCCTC.

This clonotype was seen ten or more times. This may stem from a read error, because a much larger clone lies one nucleotide away. V gene TRBV15 combines with J gene TRBJ2-7, with 9 nucleotides matching TRBD2. Germline CDR1 is LNHNV and CDR2 is YYDKDF (reference sequence). The CDR3 length is 14 residues. DNA of the CDR3: TGTGCCGCCAGCAGAGAGCGGGGGGTGTCCGAGCAGTACTTC. It codes for CAASRERGVSEQYF.

This clonotype was observed at least ten times. The J gene is TRBJ1-6, the V gene TRBV11-2; possible D gene TRBD1, 5 bases. The CDR3 loop spans 19 amino acids. Trimming shortened V by 5 bases and J by 2 bases, and 22 bases separated the two germline ends. The germline CDR1 and CDR2 sequences are SGHAT and FQNNGV. CDR3 protein: CASSVHDGGFRPYNSPLHF. DNA for the CDR3: TGTGCCAGCAGCGTCCATGACGGGGGGTTCAGACCCTATAATTCACCCCTCCACTTT.

Points on this clonotype: A junction boundary mismatches the germline segment, possibly from a read error. The V gene is TRBV28, the J gene TRBJ1-4, with unresolved D. This CDR3 comprises 13 residues. Germline-derived CDR1 and CDR2 are MDHEN and SYDVKM. The CDR3 protein is CASLDGGNEKLLF. The CDR3 nucleotides are TGTGCCAGCCTGGACGGAGGTAATGAAAAACTGCTTTTT. Together with reference TRBV28 and TRBJ1-4, the CDR3 gives the full variable domain: DVKVTQSSRYLVKRTGEKVFLECVQDMDHENMFWYRQDPGLGLRLIYFSYDVKMKEKGDIPEGYSVSREKKERFSLILESASTNQTSMYLCASLDGGNEKLLFGSGTQLSVL.

The sample holds many counts of this clonotype. The V gene is TRBV4-2, the J gene TRBJ2-3; the D gene is possibly TRBD2 (6 bases). Trimming removed 1 base at V and 6 bases at J, with 11 bases between. The CDR3 contains 14 residues. The germline gives CDR1 LGHNA, CDR2 YNFKEQ. The CDR3 is CASSQAGEADTQYF. CDR3 nucleotides: TGTGCCAGCAGCCAAGCGGGGGAGGCCGATACGCAGTATTTT.